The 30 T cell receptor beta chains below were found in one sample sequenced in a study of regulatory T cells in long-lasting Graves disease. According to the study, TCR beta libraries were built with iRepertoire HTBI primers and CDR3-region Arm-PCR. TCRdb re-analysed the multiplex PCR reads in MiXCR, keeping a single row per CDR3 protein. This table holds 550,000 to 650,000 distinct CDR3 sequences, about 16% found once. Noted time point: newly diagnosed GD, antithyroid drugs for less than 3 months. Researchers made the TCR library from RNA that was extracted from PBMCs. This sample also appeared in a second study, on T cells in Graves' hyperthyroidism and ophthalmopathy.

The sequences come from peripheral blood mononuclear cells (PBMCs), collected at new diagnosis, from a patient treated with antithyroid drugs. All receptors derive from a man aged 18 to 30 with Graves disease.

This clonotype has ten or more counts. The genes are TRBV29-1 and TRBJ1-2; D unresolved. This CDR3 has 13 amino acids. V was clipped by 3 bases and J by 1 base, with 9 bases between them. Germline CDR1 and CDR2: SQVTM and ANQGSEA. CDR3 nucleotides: TGCAGCGTTGACAGGTCCTTTAACTATGGCTACACCTTC. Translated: CSVDRSFNYGYTF.

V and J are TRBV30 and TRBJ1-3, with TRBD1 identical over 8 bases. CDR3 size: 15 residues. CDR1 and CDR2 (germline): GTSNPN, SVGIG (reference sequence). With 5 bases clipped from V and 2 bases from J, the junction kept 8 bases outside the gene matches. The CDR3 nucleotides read TGTGCCTGGCGATCCCTCAGGGGGCCTGGAAACACCATATATTTT. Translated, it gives CAWRSLRGPGNTIYF. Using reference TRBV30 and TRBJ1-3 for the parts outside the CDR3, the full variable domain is SQTIHQWPATLVQPVGSPLSLECTVEGTSNPNLYWYRQAAGRGLQLLFYSVGIGQISSEVPQNLSASRPQDRQFILSSKKLLLSDSGFYLCAWRSLRGPGNTIYFGEGSWLTVV.

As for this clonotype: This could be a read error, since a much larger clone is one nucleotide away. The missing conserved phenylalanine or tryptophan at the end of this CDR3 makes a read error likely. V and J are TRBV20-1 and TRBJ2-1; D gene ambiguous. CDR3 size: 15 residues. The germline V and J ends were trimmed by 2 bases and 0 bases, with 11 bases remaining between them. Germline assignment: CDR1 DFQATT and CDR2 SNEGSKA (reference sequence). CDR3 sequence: CSARPFKSSYNEQFL. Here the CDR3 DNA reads TGCAGTGCTAGACCATTCAAGAGCTCCTACAATGAGCAGTTCCTC.

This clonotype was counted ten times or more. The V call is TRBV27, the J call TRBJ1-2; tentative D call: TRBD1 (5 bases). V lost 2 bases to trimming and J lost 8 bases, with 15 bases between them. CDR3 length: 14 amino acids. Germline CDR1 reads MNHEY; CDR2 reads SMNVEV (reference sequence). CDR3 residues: CASSLVSGREGYTF. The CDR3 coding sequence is TGTGCCAGCAGTTTAGTGTCAGGGCGGGAGGGCTACACCTTC.

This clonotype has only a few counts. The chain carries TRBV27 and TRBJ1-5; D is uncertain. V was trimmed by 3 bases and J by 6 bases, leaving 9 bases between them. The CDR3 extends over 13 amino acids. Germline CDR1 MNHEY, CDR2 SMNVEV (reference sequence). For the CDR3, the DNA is TGTGCCAGCAGTTTTGGACGACGTCAGCCCCAGCATTTT. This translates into CASSFGRRQPQHF.

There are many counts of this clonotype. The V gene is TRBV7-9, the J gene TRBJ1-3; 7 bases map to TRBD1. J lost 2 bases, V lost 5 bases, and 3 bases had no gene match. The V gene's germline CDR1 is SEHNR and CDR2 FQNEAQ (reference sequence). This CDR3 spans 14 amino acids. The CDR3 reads CASSPTGTGNTIYF. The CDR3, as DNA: TGTGCCAGCAGCCCGACAGGGACTGGAAACACCATATATTTT.

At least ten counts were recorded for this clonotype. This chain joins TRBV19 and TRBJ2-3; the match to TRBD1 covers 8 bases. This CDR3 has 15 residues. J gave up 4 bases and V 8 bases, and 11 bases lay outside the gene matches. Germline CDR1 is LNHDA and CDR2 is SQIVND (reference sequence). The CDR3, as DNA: TGTGCCAGTGCGACCATTCAGGGGGCGGCAGATACGCAGTATTTT. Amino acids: CASATIQGAADTQYF.

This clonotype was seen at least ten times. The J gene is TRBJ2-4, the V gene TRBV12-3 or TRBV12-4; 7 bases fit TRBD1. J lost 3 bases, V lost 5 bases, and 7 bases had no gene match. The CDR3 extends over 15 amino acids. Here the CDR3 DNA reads TGTGCCAGCAGTCTGCCCCAGGGGGACAAAAACATTCAGTACTTC. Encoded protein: CASSLPQGDKNIQYF.

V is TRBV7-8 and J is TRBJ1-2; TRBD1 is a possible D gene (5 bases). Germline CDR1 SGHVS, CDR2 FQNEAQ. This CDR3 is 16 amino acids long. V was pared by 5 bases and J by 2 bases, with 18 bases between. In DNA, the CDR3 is TGTGCCAGCAGCCCCCGCAAGGGGAGCCCCAACTATGGCTACACCTTC. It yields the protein CASSPRKGSPNYGYTF. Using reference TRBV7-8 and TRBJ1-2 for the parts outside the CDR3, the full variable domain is GAGVSQSPRYKVAKRGQDVALRCDPISGHVSLFWYQQALGQGPEFLTYFQNEAQLDKSGLPSDRFFAERPEGSVSTLKIQRTQQEDSAVYLCASSPRKGSPNYGYTFGSGTRLTVV.

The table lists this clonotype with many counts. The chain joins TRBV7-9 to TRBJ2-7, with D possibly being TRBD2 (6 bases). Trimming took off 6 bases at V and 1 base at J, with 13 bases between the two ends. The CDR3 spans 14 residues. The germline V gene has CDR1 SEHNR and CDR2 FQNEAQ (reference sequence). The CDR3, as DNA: TGTGCCAGCAGGGACGGGACTTCATCCTACGAGCAGTACTTC. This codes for CASRDGTSSYEQYF. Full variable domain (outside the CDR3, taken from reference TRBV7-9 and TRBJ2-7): DTGVSQNPRHKITKRGQNVTFRCDPISEHNRLYWYRQTLGQGPEFLTYFQNEAQLEKSRLLSDRFSAERPKGSFSTLEIQRTEQGDSAMYLCASRDGTSSYEQYFGPGTRLTVT.

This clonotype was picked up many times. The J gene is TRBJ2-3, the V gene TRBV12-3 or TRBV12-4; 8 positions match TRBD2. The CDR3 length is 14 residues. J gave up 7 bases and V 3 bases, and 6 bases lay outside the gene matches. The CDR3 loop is CASSLSGSRNTQYF. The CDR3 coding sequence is TGTGCCAGCAGTTTGAGCGGGAGTAGAAATACGCAGTATTTT.

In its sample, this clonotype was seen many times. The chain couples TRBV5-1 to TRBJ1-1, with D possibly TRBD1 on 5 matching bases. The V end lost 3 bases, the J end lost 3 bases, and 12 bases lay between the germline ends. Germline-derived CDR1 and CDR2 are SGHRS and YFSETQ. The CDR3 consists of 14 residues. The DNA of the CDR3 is TGCGCCAGCAGCTGGTCCGGGACCGACACTGAAGCTTTCTTT. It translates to CASSWSGTDTEAFF. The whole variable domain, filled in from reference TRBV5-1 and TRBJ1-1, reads KAGVTQTPRYLIKTRGQQVTLSCSPISGHRSVSWYQQTPGQGLQFLFEYFSETQRNKGNFPGRFSGRQFSNSRSEMNVSTLELGDSALYLCASSWSGTDTEAFFGQGTRLTVV.

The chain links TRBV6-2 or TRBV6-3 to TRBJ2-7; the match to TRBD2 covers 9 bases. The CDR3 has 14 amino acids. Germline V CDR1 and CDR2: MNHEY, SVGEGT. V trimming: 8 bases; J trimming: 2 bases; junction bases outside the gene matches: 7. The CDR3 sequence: CASDSGRTTYEQYF. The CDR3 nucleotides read TGTGCCAGCGACAGCGGGAGGACCACCTACGAGCAGTACTTC.

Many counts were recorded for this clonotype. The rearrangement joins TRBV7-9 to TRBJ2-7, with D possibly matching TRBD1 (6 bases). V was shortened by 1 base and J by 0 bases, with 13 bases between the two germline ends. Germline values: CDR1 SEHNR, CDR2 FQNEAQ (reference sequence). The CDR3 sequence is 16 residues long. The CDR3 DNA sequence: TGTGCCAGCAGCTTAGGGCAGGGGCTCCCCTCCTACGAGCAGTACTTC. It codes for CASSLGQGLPSYEQYF.

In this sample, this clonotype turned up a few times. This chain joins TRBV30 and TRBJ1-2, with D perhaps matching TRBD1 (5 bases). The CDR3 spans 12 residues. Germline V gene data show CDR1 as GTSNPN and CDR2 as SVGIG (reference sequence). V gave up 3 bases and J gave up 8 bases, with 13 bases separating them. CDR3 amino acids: CAWRGVREGYTF. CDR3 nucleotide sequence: TGTGCCTGGAGGGGGGTCAGGGAAGGCTACACCTTC.

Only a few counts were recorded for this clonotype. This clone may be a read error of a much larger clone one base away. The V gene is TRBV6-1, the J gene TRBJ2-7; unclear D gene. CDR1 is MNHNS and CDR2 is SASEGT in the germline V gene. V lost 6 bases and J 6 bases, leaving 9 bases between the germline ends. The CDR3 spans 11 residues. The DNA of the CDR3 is TGTGCCAGCAGCTTTGATGGCGAGCAGTACTTC. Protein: CASSFDGEQYF.

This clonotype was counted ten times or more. CDR3: CASSYMDRVADTQYF. As DNA, the CDR3 is TGTGCCAGCAGTTACATGGACAGGGTCGCAGATACGCAGTATTTT. V usage is TRBV6-2 or TRBV6-3 and J usage is TRBJ2-3, with 8 positions matching TRBD1. Trimming at V came to 2 bases and at J to 4 bases, leaving 5 bases not matched to a gene. The CDR3 runs 15 residues. Germline assignment: CDR1 MNHEY and CDR2 SVGEGT.

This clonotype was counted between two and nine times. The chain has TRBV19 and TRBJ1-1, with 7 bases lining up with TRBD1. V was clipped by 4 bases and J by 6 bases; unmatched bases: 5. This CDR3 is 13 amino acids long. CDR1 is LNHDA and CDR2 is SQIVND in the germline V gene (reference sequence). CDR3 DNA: TGTGCCAGTAGTACCGGACAGGAGGCTGAAGCTTTCTTT. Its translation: CASSTGQEAEAFF. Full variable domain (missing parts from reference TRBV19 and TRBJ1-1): DGGITQSPKYLFRKEGQNVTLSCEQNLNHDAMYWYRQDPGQGLRLIYYSQIVNDFQKGDIAEGYSVSREKKESFPLTVTSAQKNPTAFYLCASSTGQEAEAFFGQGTRLTVV.

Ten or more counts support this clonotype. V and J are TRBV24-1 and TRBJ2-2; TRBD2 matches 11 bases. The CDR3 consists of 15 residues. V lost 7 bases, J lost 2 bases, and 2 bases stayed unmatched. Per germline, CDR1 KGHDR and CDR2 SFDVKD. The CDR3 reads CATRGTSGNTGELFF. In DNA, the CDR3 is TGTGCCACCAGGGGGACTAGCGGAAACACCGGGGAGCTGTTTTTT.

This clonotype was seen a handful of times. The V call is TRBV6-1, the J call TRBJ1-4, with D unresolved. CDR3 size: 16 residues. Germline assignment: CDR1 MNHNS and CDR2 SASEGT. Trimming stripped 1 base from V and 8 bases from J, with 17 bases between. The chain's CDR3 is CASSEGAAQGAEKLFF. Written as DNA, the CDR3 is TGTGCCAGCAGTGAAGGCGCGGCTCAAGGAGCCGAAAAACTGTTTTTT.

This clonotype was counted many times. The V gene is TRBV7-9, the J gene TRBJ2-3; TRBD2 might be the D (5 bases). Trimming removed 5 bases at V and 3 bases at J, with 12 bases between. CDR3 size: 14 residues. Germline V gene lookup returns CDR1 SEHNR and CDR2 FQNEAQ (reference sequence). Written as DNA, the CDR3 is TGTGCCAGCAGCGCAGGAGCGGAAACAGATACGCAGTATTTT. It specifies CASSAGAETDTQYF.

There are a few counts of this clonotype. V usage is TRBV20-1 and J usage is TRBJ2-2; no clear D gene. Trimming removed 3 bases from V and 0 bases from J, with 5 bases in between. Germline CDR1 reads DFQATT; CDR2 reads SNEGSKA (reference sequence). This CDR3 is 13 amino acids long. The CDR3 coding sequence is TGCAGTGCTAGTGCCACGAACACCGGGGAGCTGTTTTTT. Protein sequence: CSASATNTGELFF.

The CDR3 nucleotides are TGCGCCAGCAGCCCGCCGGGACAGGGGCATGAAAAACTGTTTTTT. This codes for CASSPPGQGHEKLFF. The chain links TRBV4-1 to TRBJ1-4; 10 nucleotides agree with TRBD1. This CDR3 is 15 amino acids long. Germline assignment: CDR1 MGHRA and CDR2 YSYEKL. With V trimmed by 4 bases and J by 6 bases, 5 bases remained unmatched.

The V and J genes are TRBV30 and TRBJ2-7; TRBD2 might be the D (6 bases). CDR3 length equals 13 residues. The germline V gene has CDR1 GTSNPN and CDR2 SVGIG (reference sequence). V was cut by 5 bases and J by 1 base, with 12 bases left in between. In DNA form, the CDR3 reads TGTGCCTGGCATGACGGGACTTCCTACGAGCAGTACTTC. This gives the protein CAWHDGTSYEQYF.

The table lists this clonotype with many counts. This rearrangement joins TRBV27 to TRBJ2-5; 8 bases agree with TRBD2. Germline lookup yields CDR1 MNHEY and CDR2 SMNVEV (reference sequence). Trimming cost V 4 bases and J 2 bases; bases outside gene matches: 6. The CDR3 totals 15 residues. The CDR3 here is CASSWAGGVQETQYF. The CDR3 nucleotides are TGTGCCAGCAGTTGGGCGGGAGGCGTGCAAGAGACCCAGTACTTC.

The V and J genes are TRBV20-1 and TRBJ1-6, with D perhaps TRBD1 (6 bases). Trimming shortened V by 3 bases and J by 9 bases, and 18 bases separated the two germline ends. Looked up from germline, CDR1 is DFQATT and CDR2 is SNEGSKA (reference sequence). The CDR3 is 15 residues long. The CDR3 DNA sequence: TGCAGTGCTAGTTACTCGGACAGTTTTCTTTCACCCCTCCACTTT. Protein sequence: CSASYSDSFLSPLHF.

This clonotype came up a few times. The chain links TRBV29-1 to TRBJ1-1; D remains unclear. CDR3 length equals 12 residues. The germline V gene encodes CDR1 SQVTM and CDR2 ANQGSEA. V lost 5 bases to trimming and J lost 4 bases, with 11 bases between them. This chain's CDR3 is CSVYSGGTEAFF. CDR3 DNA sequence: TGCAGCGTTTATTCGGGTGGCACTGAAGCTTTCTTT.

The CDR3 spells CASSLRDRNTGELFF. The CDR3 DNA follows: TGTGCCAGCAGCCTCCGGGACAGAAACACCGGGGAGCTGTTTTTT. The chain employs TRBV7-9 and TRBJ2-2; 7 bases align to TRBD1. V trimming: 5 bases; J trimming: 2 bases; junction bases outside the gene matches: 5. CDR1 is SEHNR and CDR2 is FQNEAQ in the germline V gene (reference sequence). The CDR3 runs 15 residues.

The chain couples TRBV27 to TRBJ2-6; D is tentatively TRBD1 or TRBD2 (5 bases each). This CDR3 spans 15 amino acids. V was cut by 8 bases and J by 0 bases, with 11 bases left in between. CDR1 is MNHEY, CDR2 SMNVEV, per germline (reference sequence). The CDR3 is CASGGRNSGANVLTF. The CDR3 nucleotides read TGTGCCAGCGGGGGACGGAACTCTGGGGCCAACGTCCTGACTTTC.

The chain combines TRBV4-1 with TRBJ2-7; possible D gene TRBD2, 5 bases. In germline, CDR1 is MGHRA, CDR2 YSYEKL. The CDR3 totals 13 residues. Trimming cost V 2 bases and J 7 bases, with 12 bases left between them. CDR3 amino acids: CASSQWSTGEQYF. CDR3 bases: TGCGCCAGCAGCCAATGGAGCACGGGGGAGCAGTACTTC.